Below, 29 T cell receptor beta chains from the same sample are listed, as sequenced in a study of blood T cell repertoires in COVID-19 (dated by TCRdb to between 2020 and 2021). The library was generated by the immunoSEQ multiplex PCR assay. TCRdb limited this immuneACCESS table to in-frame rearrangements with V and J called. A share of clones is missing; checked studies link under half to unresolved V genes, and the rest is unexplained. This sample comprises more than 250,000 clones, around 87% of them detected only once. Less than 6% of the sample rests with the top ten. The sequenced sample consisted of PBMCs or T cells enriched from blood (not recorded which). All receptors come from a woman in her thirties who had recovered from COVID-19.

The chain is built from TRBV3-1 (or the pseudogene TRBV3-2) and TRBJ1-5; 12 nucleotides align to TRBD1. This CDR3 has 17 amino acids. Trimming removed 0 bases from V and 6 bases from J; junction bases left unmatched: 6. In germline, CDR1 is LGHDT, CDR2 YNNKEL (reference sequence). Here the CDR3 DNA reads TGTGCCAGCAGCCAAGATATTGGGACAGGGGGCGGTCAGCCCCAGCATTTT. Its protein product is CASSQDIGTGGGQPQHF.

This chain connects TRBV10-3 to TRBJ1-1; weak D call: TRBD1 (5 bases). The CDR3 contains 14 residues. Trimming removed 2 bases at V and 4 bases at J, with 11 bases between. In germline, CDR1 is ENHRY, CDR2 SYGVKD. Here the CDR3 DNA reads TGTGCCATCAGTGAGACAGGTACCTTCACTGAAGCTTTCTTT. It yields the protein CAISETGTFTEAFF.

The genes are TRBV10-3 and TRBJ1-2, with D perhaps TRBD1 (5 bases). CDR1 is ENHRY, CDR2 SYGVKD, per germline. Trimming took 0 bases from V and 1 from J, leaving 6 bases between them. The CDR3 consists of 14 residues. The CDR3 region has the DNA TGTGCCATCAGTGAGTCCGGACATAACTATGGCTACACCTTC. Residues: CAISESGHNYGYTF.

A few counts support this clone. The chain uses TRBV4-3 and TRBJ1-1; D is unclear. The germline V gene has CDR1 LGHNA and CDR2 YSLEER. The CDR3 is 14 residues long. V lost 0 bases and J 2 bases, leaving 7 bases between the germline ends. CDR3 amino acids: CASSQETGNTEAFF. The CDR3 region has the DNA TGCGCCAGCAGCCAAGAGACTGGTAACACTGAAGCTTTCTTT.

V and J are TRBV18 and TRBJ1-5; D gene uncertain. The germline gives CDR1 KGHSH, CDR2 LQKENI. The CDR3 extends over 18 amino acids. The germline V and J ends were trimmed by 5 bases and 0 bases, with 20 bases remaining between them. Here the CDR3 DNA reads TGTGCCAGCTCATCACGAATATCCGAGGGTTATAGCAATCAGCCCCAGCATTTT. Amino acids: CASSSRISEGYSNQPQHF.

This chain connects TRBV7-9 to TRBJ1-6; D is unresolved. Trimming shortened V by 1 base and J by 6 bases, and 16 bases separated the two germline ends. CDR3 length: 17 amino acids. CDR1 is SEHNR, CDR2 FQNEAQ, per germline (reference sequence). The CDR3 loop is CASSLVAGWQTNSPLHF. The CDR3 coding sequence is TGTGCCAGCAGCTTAGTGGCGGGGTGGCAAACTAATTCACCCCTCCACTTT.

J is TRBJ2-1 and V is TRBV19, with 7 bases fitting TRBD1. Germline V gives CDR1 LNHDA, CDR2 SQIVND (reference sequence). The CDR3 runs 13 residues. Trimming cost V 8 bases and J 6 bases; bases outside gene matches: 7. Here the CDR3 reads CASSDRVGNEQFF. CDR3 coding DNA: TGTGCCAGTTCCGACAGGGTGGGCAATGAGCAGTTCTTC.

The genes are TRBV7-8 and TRBJ2-1; D uncertain. Germline V CDR1 and CDR2: SGHVS, FQNEAQ. This CDR3 region has 11 residues. Trimming took off 5 bases at V and 4 bases at J, with 3 bases between the two ends. Here the CDR3 DNA reads TGTGCCAGCAGCCCTTACAATGAGCAGTTCTTC. This sequence encodes CASSPYNEQFF.

CDR3 loop: CASSLARGNEPLKETQYF. Written as DNA, the CDR3 is TGCGCCAGCAGCTTGGCCCGGGGAAACGAACCACTAAAAGAGACCCAGTACTTC. The chain couples TRBV5-1 to TRBJ2-5; the D gene is possibly TRBD2 (5 bases). Per the germline V gene, CDR1 is SGHRS and CDR2 is YFSETQ. Trimming removed 0 bases from V and 3 bases from J, with 21 bases in between. The CDR3 spans 18 residues.

The chain employs TRBV27 and TRBJ2-2, with TRBD1 matching over 7 bases. Germline lookup yields CDR1 MNHEY and CDR2 SMNVEV (reference sequence). The CDR3 has 20 residues. The ends lost 8 bases at V and 3 bases at J; junction bases unmatched: 24. CDR3 residues: CASGLSIDRDHQTYTGELFF. Written as DNA, the CDR3 is TGTGCCAGCGGCCTTAGCATCGACAGGGACCATCAGACATACACCGGGGAGCTGTTTTTT.

About this clone: Other DNA sequences from this sample encode an identical CDR3 as well. The chain carries TRBV9 and TRBJ2-1; 8 nucleotides agree with TRBD2. V trimming: 0 bases; J trimming: 4 bases; junction bases outside the gene matches: 3. CDR3 length: 15 amino acids. Per germline, CDR1 SGDLS and CDR2 YYNGEE. The CDR3 here is CASSVGGGGYNEQFF. In DNA form, the CDR3 reads TGTGCCAGCAGCGTAGGAGGCGGGGGGTACAATGAGCAGTTCTTC. The entire variable domain, with the rest obtained from reference TRBV9 and TRBJ2-1, is as follows: DSGVTQTPKHLITATGQRVTLRCSPRSGDLSVYWYQQSLDQGLQFLIQYYNGEERAKGNILERFSAQQFPDLHSELNLSSLELGDSALYFCASSVGGGGYNEQFFGPGTRLTVL.

The chain recombines TRBV28 with TRBJ2-3; TRBD2 matches 9 bases. Trimming cost V 6 bases and J 3 bases; bases outside gene matches: 4. This CDR3 is built from 14 residues. CDR1 MDHEN and CDR2 SYDVKM come from the germline V gene. The CDR3 DNA reads as TGTGCCAGCAGCCGCGGGGGGGGAACAGATACGCAGTATTTT. This encodes CASSRGGGTDTQYF.

The CDR3 region has the DNA TGTGCCAGCAGTTTGACAGGGGCTACTGGAAACACCATATATTTT. This gives the protein CASSLTGATGNTIYF. The chain carries TRBV27 and TRBJ1-3, with 8 bases matching TRBD1. V dropped 3 bases and J dropped 2; count of bases not matched to a gene: 3. This CDR3 is 15 amino acids long. Germline V CDR1 and CDR2: MNHEY, SMNVEV (reference sequence).

The rearrangement joins TRBV10-2 to TRBJ1-4; TRBD1 matches at 7 bases. Trimming took 4 bases from V and 4 from J; bases not matched to a gene: 3. Per the germline V gene, CDR1 is WSHSY and CDR2 is SAAADI. The CDR3 runs 14 residues. As DNA, the CDR3 is TGCGCCAGCAGTGCAACAGGGGTTAATGAAAAACTGTTTTTT. This translates into CASSATGVNEKLFF.

The V call is TRBV9, the J call TRBJ2-2, with TRBD2 matching 9 bases. V shed 1 base and J 0 bases; nucleotides not matched to a gene: 4. The germline CDR1 and CDR2 sequences are SGDLS and YYNGEE. This CDR3 spans 17 amino acids. DNA for the CDR3: TGTGCCAGCAGCGTATTAGCTAGCGGGGCGAACACCGGGGAGCTGTTTTTT. Translation: CASSVLASGANTGELFF.

The chain couples TRBV18 to TRBJ2-5, with 10 bases lining up with TRBD2. The CDR3 is 16 residues long. With 2 bases clipped from V and 5 bases from J, the junction kept 8 bases outside the gene matches. Germline V gene sequence: CDR1 KGHSH, CDR2 LQKENI. The CDR3 is CASSPISGGARETQYF. DNA of the CDR3: TGTGCCAGCTCACCAATCAGCGGGGGGGCCCGGGAGACCCAGTACTTC.

The chain employs TRBV10-2 and TRBJ1-6; 8 positions agree with TRBD1. Looked up from germline, CDR1 is WSHSY and CDR2 is SAAADI. This CDR3 region has 13 residues. Germline trimming cut 6 bases from V and 14 bases from J; bases unmatched to any gene: 9. Here the CDR3 reads CASRVTGDSTLHF. The CDR3 coding sequence is TGCGCCAGCAGAGTGACAGGGGATTCGACCCTCCACTTT.

This clone turned up a few times. This chain joins TRBV5-4 and TRBJ1-6; 7 nucleotides align to TRBD1. CDR3 length: 15 residues. Germline-derived CDR1 and CDR2 are SGHNT and YYREEE (reference sequence). With 0 bases clipped from V and 9 bases from J, the junction kept 6 bases outside the gene matches. The CDR3 loop reads CASSLDRGEGSPLHF. DNA for the CDR3: TGTGCCAGCAGCTTGGACAGGGGAGAGGGTTCACCCCTCCACTTT.

This chain uses TRBV29-1 with TRBJ1-1, with TRBD1 matching 8 bases. Looked up from germline, CDR1 is SQVTM and CDR2 is ANQGSEA. With 2 bases clipped from V and 5 bases from J, the junction kept 7 bases outside the gene matches. The CDR3 is 14 amino acids. CDR3 loop: CSVERTGTRTEAFF. The CDR3 nucleotides read TGCAGCGTTGAAAGGACAGGGACGAGGACTGAAGCTTTCTTT.

The gene calls are TRBV27 and TRBJ1-1, with no clear D. CDR3 size: 14 residues. The V gene's germline CDR1 is MNHEY and CDR2 SMNVEV (reference sequence). Trimming pared 7 bases from V and 6 bases from J, leaving 18 bases between. The CDR3 DNA follows: TGTGCCAGCAAGGCGAGACCGGGGTGGTCTGAAGCTTTCTTT. This codes for CASKARPGWSEAFF.

This chain uses TRBV28 with TRBJ2-1; 7 nucleotides agree with TRBD2. Germline trimming cut 6 bases from V and 9 bases from J; bases unmatched to any gene: 14. The CDR3 loop spans 15 amino acids. The V gene's germline CDR1 is MDHEN and CDR2 SYDVKM. CDR3 in DNA: TGTGCCAGCAGCCTCGGGGGAGCGGGGCCTGGTGAGCAGTTCTTC. It codes for CASSLGGAGPGEQFF.

V and J are TRBV7-9 and TRBJ1-2, with 9 bases fitting TRBD1. V lost 4 bases and J lost 5; bases outside the gene matches: 8. CDR1 is SEHNR and CDR2 is FQNEAQ in the germline V gene (reference sequence). The CDR3 consists of 15 residues. CDR3: CASSSWTGAEYGYTF. The CDR3 DNA sequence: TGTGCCAGCAGCTCCTGGACAGGGGCTGAGTATGGCTACACCTTC.

This clone showed up just once. The V call is TRBV6-5, the J call TRBJ2-7; TRBD1 matches at 7 bases. Germline-derived CDR1 and CDR2 are MNHEY and SVGAGI. V gave up 6 bases and J gave up 2 bases; unmatched junction bases: 7. CDR3 size: 14 residues. The CDR3 here is CASRGRDRPYEQYF. CDR3 bases: TGTGCCAGCAGAGGCCGGGACAGACCCTACGAGCAGTACTTC.

The V and J genes are TRBV4-2 and TRBJ1-6; D unclear. This CDR3 is 18 amino acids long. CDR1 and CDR2 from the germline V gene are LGHNA and YNFKEQ. V was trimmed by 4 bases and J by 5 bases, leaving 21 bases between them. The CDR3 here is CASSLNPGFSSDNSPLHF. The CDR3 region has the DNA TGTGCCAGCAGCCTCAACCCGGGTTTCTCGTCCGATAATTCACCCCTCCACTTT.

The chain has TRBV7-8 and TRBJ2-7; 10 nucleotides agree with TRBD1. The CDR3 sequence is 16 residues long. V was clipped by 1 base and J by 7 bases; unmatched bases: 10. In germline, CDR1 is SGHVS, CDR2 FQNEAQ. The CDR3 DNA follows: TGTGCCAGCAGCTTAGGGGCCGGACAGGGGGGTAGGGAGCAGTACTTC. This sequence encodes CASSLGAGQGGREQYF. Full variable domain (rest looked up from reference TRBV7-8 and TRBJ2-7): GAGVSQSPRYKVAKRGQDVALRCDPISGHVSLFWYQQALGQGPEFLTYFQNEAQLDKSGLPSDRFFAERPEGSVSTLKIQRTQQEDSAVYLCASSLGAGQGGREQYFGPGTRLTVT.

Notes on this clone: Other DNA sequences in this sample translate to the same CDR3. The genes are TRBV5-1 and TRBJ2-3; D gene uncertain. Trimming removed 4 bases at V and 2 bases at J, with 8 bases between. CDR1 and CDR2 from the germline V gene are SGHRS and YFSETQ. This CDR3 spans 13 amino acids. Here the CDR3 reads CASSLRLTDTQYF. Here the CDR3 DNA reads TGCGCCAGCAGCCTTCGACTCACAGATACGCAGTATTTT.

The chain has TRBV5-5 and TRBJ2-5, with D maybe TRBD2 (5 bases). CDR3 length: 15 amino acids. Germline CDR1 SGHKS, CDR2 YYEKEE (reference sequence). V shed 1 base and J shed 5 bases, with 15 bases lying between them. The CDR3 coding sequence is TGTGCCAGCAGCTTGACTAGTGGAAATCTCGAGACCCAGTACTTC. Translation: CASSLTSGNLETQYF. Supplemented by reference TRBV5-5 and TRBJ2-5, the full variable domain reads DAGVTQSPTHLIKTRGQQVTLRCSPISGHKSVSWYQQVLGQGPQFIFQYYEKEERGRGNFPDRFSARQFPNYSSELNVNALLLGDSALYLCASSLTSGNLETQYFGPGTRLLVL.

The CDR3 sequence: CAISEGTVEAFF. The CDR3 DNA reads as TGTGCCATCAGTGAAGGGACTGTTGAAGCTTTCTTT. The chain combines TRBV10-3 with TRBJ1-1; possible D gene TRBD1, 5 bases. Looked up from germline, CDR1 is ENHRY and CDR2 is SYGVKD. With 3 bases removed from V and 7 bases from J, the gap between germline ends came to 9 bases. The CDR3 has 12 residues.

This clone was counted once. The rearrangement links TRBV6-5 to TRBJ1-2, with TRBD1 as a possible D gene (5 bases). The CDR3 has 13 amino acids. V was clipped by 2 bases and J by 6 bases, with 10 bases between them. Germline V lookup: CDR1 MNHEY, CDR2 SVGAGI. The CDR3 loop is CASSYRGNHGYTF. CDR3 sequence (DNA): TGTGCCAGCAGTTACCGGGGGAACCATGGCTACACCTTC.